Here is one T cell receptor (beta chain) with its context. No antigen is known for it. The V gene lost 6 bases and the J gene lost 14 bases, with 10 bases spanning the gap. The CDR3 has 8 residues. CDR1 is DFQATT and CDR2 is SNEGSKA in the germline V gene (reference sequence). The data were obtained in a study of shared clonotypes between healthy human individuals. Study in general: The study used three CD4 naive, three CD4 memory, two CD8 naive and one CD8 memory plate per donor. Study-level points and caveats: Non-shared clonotypes showed lower generation probabilities than clonotypes common to all four donors.

Per sorted-subset replicate PCR, input was approximately 180 ng DNA, representing around 29,000 T cell genomes. Sequencing was performed with immunoSEQ multiplex PCR; in TCRdb, only in-frame clones are kept and a portion is missing. Of fewer than 1.6 million clones listed, approximately 98.5% were seen once; the top ten hold roughly 0.36%. The sample comprised naive CD4+ T cells sorted from blood. Subset specified: CD45RA+ positively selected. This receptor was identified in a man aged 25-45 years in good health. The chain is built from TRBV20-1 and TRBJ1-2; D unresolved. The CDR3, as DNA: TGCAGTGCGAGCCCAGGTACCTTC. Protein: CSASPGTF.